This T cell receptor (beta chain) comes out of a study of T cell responses to AZD1222 COVID-19 vaccine. Looking at the study overall: Second-dose recipients at about 4 or about 12 weeks were treated as one pooled group. Study-level results: An increase in Spike-specific TCR breadth and depth was observed after two AZD1222 doses. In a largely white British group with more females than males, clonal diversity was possibly underestimated.

Of note for this clone: Its target is not known.

Assay used: immunoSEQ multiplex PCR; TCRdb lists only in-frame clones, some missing. The sample has 60,000 to 65,000 clones; 80% to 85% are singletons. The CDR3 totals 14 residues. CDR1 and CDR2 (germline): SNHLY, FYNNEI. With 7 bases clipped from V and 1 base from J, the junction kept 1 base outside the gene matches. The TCR was taken from an adult in good health. The sequencing here drew on peripheral blood, taken on day 0 of AZD1222 vaccination. This chain connects TRBV2 to TRBJ2-1; the match to TRBD1 covers 10 bases. The CDR3 reads CASKDRGSYNEQFF. The CDR3 DNA reads as TGTGCCAGCAAGGACAGGGGGTCCTACAATGAGCAGTTCTTC. Together with reference TRBV2 and TRBJ2-1, the CDR3 gives the full variable domain: EPEVTQTPSHQVTQMGQEVILRCVPISNHLYFYWYRQILGQKVEFLVSFYNNEISEKSEIFDDQFSVERPDGSNFTLKIRSTKLEDSAMYFCASKDRGSYNEQFFGPGTRLTVL.